The rows below give T cell receptor beta chains drawn from one sample of a study of blood T cells in healthy people across ages. MiXCR, applied by TCRdb to the 5' RACE reads, yields one record per CDR3 protein. The table lists some 880,000 distinct CDR3 sequences, roughly 40% of them singletons. Sequences were obtained from blood. These receptors were obtained from a young man in good health. Each CDR3 is given with its conserved first and last residue. The D gene is left open where the match is weak. Only part of the rows carry a size: once, few, many, or a class if the clone is expanded.

D: NA; J: TRBJ2-7; size: few; V: TRBV12-3/TRBV12-4; CDR3: CASSLGSTEQYF; DNA: TGTGCCAGCAGTTTAGGGTCCACCGAGCAGTACTTC
D: NA; J: TRBJ2-7; size: NA; V: TRBV12-3/TRBV12-4; CDR3: CASSFGGLNYEQYF; DNA: TGTGCCAGCAGTTTTGGAGGGTTAAACTACGAGCAGTACTTC
D: NA; J: TRBJ1-2; size: NA; V: TRBV7-8; CDR3: CASSQDRDINYGYTF; DNA: TGTGCCAGCAGCCAGGACCGGGACATTAACTATGGCTACACCTTC
D: NA; J: TRBJ2-5; size: NA; V: TRBV7-2; CDR3: CASSPPEGRGLHQYF; DNA: TGTGCCAGCAGCCCCCCTGAGGGGCGGGGCCTTCATCAGTACTTC
D: NA; J: TRBJ2-1; size: few; V: TRBV4-1; CDR3: CASSQVEGVIEQFF; DNA: TGCGCCAGCAGCCAAGTGGAGGGGGTCATTGAGCAGTTCTTC
D: NA; J: TRBJ2-3; size: NA; V: TRBV3-1; CDR3: CASSQGLNSGDTQYF; DNA: TGTGCCAGCAGCCAAGGGCTTAACTCTGGAGATACGCAGTATTTT
D: NA; J: TRBJ1-2; size: NA; V: TRBV20-1; CDR3: CSARDRRAYGYTF; DNA: TGCAGTGCTAGAGATCGGAGGGCCTATGGCTACACCTTC
D: TRBD1; J: TRBJ1-2; size: NA; V: TRBV5-6; CDR3: CASSPPGTGVNGYTF; DNA: TGTGCCAGCAGCCCCCCTGGGACAGGGGTAAATGGCTACACCTTC
D: TRBD2; J: TRBJ2-5; size: many; V: TRBV2; CDR3: CASSLAGTSMETQYF; DNA: TGTGCCAGCAGTCTGGCCGGGACTAGCATGGAGACCCAGTACTTC
D: NA; J: TRBJ1-2; size: NA; V: TRBV12-3/TRBV12-4; CDR3: CASSPGQPWRYTF; DNA: TGTGCCAGCAGCCCGGGGCAGCCTTGGCGCTACACCTTC
D: NA; J: TRBJ2-7; size: many; V: TRBV4-1; CDR3: CASSQVMGSYEQYF; DNA: TGCGCCAGCAGCCAAGTGATGGGCTCCTACGAGCAGTACTTC
D: TRBD1; J: TRBJ2-7; size: NA; V: TRBV11-2; CDR3: CASSYRGQGNEQYF; DNA: TGTGCCAGCAGCTACAGAGGACAGGGGAACGAGCAGTACTTC
D: NA; J: TRBJ2-1; size: few; V: TRBV4-2; CDR3: CASSQEWSQQGSYNEQFF; DNA: TGTGCCAGCAGCCAAGAATGGTCCCAACAGGGCTCCTACAATGAGCAGTTCTTC
D: NA; J: TRBJ2-6; size: NA; V: TRBV7-9; CDR3: CASTGRADSGANVLTF; DNA: TGTGCCAGCACCGGACGGGCCGACTCTGGGGCCAACGTCCTGACTTTC
D: NA; J: TRBJ2-3; size: NA; V: TRBV7-6; CDR3: CASSFAARTDTQYF; DNA: TGTGCCAGCAGCTTCGCGGCCCGCACAGATACGCAGTATTTT
D: TRBD2; J: TRBJ2-1; size: few; V: TRBV5-1; CDR3: CASSPSTSGGTYNEQFF; DNA: TGCGCCAGCAGCCCTTCGACTAGCGGGGGGACCTACAATGAGCAGTTCTTC
D: NA; J: TRBJ2-7; size: NA; V: TRBV20-1; CDR3: CSARRFATYEQYF; DNA: TGCAGTGCTAGGCGATTCGCAACCTACGAGCAGTACTTC
D: NA; J: TRBJ2-5; size: many; V: TRBV12-3/TRBV12-4; CDR3: CASSFDSRRETQYF; DNA: TGTGCCAGCAGTTTTGACTCCCGTAGGGAGACCCAGTACTTC
D: TRBD1; J: TRBJ1-2; size: few; V: TRBV12-3/TRBV12-4; CDR3: CASSLGLGGDRGEGYTF; DNA: TGTGCCAGCAGTTTAGGTCTCGGGGGGGACAGGGGAGAGGGCTACACCTTC
D: NA; J: TRBJ2-6; size: NA; V: TRBV21-1; CDR3: CASSRIWDRGYSGANVLTF; DNA: TGTGCCAGCAGCCGCATCTGGGACAGGGGGTATAGTGGGGCCAACGTCCTGACTTTC
D: TRBD1; J: TRBJ1-4; size: few; V: TRBV9; CDR3: CASSVAGGSVNEKLFF; DNA: TGTGCCAGCAGCGTAGCAGGGGGCAGCGTTAATGAAAAACTGTTTTTT
D: NA; J: TRBJ1-6; size: NA; V: TRBV7-9; CDR3: CASSLVLSPLHF; DNA: TGTGCCAGCAGCTTAGTTTTATCACCCCTCCACTTT
D: TRBD1; J: TRBJ2-1; size: NA; V: TRBV13; CDR3: CASSPADRKAYNEQFF; DNA: TGTGCCAGCAGCCCTGCGGACAGGAAGGCATACAATGAGCAGTTCTTC
D: TRBD1; J: TRBJ2-7; size: NA; V: TRBV14; CDR3: CASSPNRGYEQYF; DNA: TGTGCCAGCAGCCCCAACAGGGGTTACGAGCAGTACTTC
D: NA; J: TRBJ2-6; size: few; V: TRBV4-3; CDR3: CASSFRDFNVLTF; DNA: TGCGCCAGCAGCTTCCGGGACTTCAACGTCCTGACTTTC
D: TRBD1; J: TRBJ1-2; size: NA; V: TRBV10-3; CDR3: CAIREQGDDGYTF; DNA: TGTGCCATCAGGGAACAGGGGGATGATGGCTACACCTTC
D: NA; J: TRBJ2-2; size: NA; V: TRBV5-1; CDR3: CASSPVQGGAELFF; DNA: TGCGCCAGCAGCCCGGTACAGGGAGGGGCGGAGCTGTTTTTT
D: TRBD1; J: TRBJ2-1; size: many; V: TRBV4-3; CDR3: CASSRQTGDNEQFF; DNA: TGCGCCAGCAGCCGCCAGACAGGGGACAATGAGCAGTTCTTC
D: NA; J: TRBJ2-4; size: NA; V: TRBV5-6; CDR3: CASKPGILGVGIQYF; DNA: TGTGCCAGCAAACCGGGGATACTAGGAGTCGGCATTCAGTACTTC
D: NA; J: TRBJ2-7; size: few; V: TRBV12-3/TRBV12-4; CDR3: CASRPGHSDYEQYF; DNA: TGTGCCAGCAGGCCGGGACACTCCGACTACGAGCAGTACTTC
D: NA; J: TRBJ1-5; size: few; V: TRBV6-6; CDR3: CASSYSVVGNQPQHF; DNA: TGTGCCAGCAGTTACTCGGTTGTGGGCAATCAGCCCCAGCATTTT
D: NA; J: TRBJ2-3; size: NA; V: TRBV25-1; CDR3: CASSEDDSTDTQYF; DNA: TGTGCCAGCAGTGAAGACGACTCCACAGATACGCAGTATTTT
D: NA; J: TRBJ2-7; size: NA; V: TRBV20-1; CDR3: CSARDNAGPRGEQYF; DNA: TGCAGTGCTAGAGATAATGCAGGACCCAGGGGCGAGCAGTACTTC
D: TRBD1; J: TRBJ2-7; size: NA; V: TRBV5-5; CDR3: CASSLARGQNYEQYF; DNA: TGTGCCAGCAGTTTGGCCCGGGGACAGAACTACGAGCAGTACTTC
D: TRBD2; J: TRBJ2-3; size: few; V: TRBV9; CDR3: CASGNSGGDTDTQYF; DNA: TGTGCCAGCGGTAACAGCGGGGGAGACACAGATACGCAGTATTTT
D: TRBD1; J: TRBJ1-2; size: many; V: TRBV12-3/TRBV12-4; CDR3: CASRSGQGGGYTF; DNA: TGTGCCAGCAGATCGGGACAGGGTGGTGGCTACACCTTC
D: TRBD2; J: TRBJ2-5; size: NA; V: TRBV4-1; CDR3: CASSQIAGQETQYF; DNA: TGCGCCAGCAGCCAGATAGCGGGGCAAGAGACCCAGTACTTC
D: TRBD1; J: TRBJ2-1; size: few; V: TRBV2; CDR3: CASRPSPGQGYNEQFF; DNA: TGTGCCAGCAGACCGAGTCCGGGACAGGGTTACAATGAGCAGTTCTTC
D: NA; J: TRBJ1-2; size: NA; V: TRBV6-5; CDR3: CASTQTVTGRGYTF; DNA: TGTGCCAGCACCCAGACTGTAACGGGACGAGGCTACACCTTC
D: TRBD2; J: TRBJ2-1; size: few; V: TRBV6-2/TRBV6-3; CDR3: CASRPSGHEQFF; DNA: TGTGCCAGCAGACCTAGCGGGCATGAGCAGTTCTTC
D: NA; J: TRBJ2-1; size: NA; V: TRBV7-2; CDR3: CASSLVVGSYNEQFF; DNA: TGTGCCAGCAGCTTAGTAGTTGGCTCCTACAATGAGCAGTTCTTC
D: NA; J: TRBJ2-7; size: NA; V: TRBV12-3/TRBV12-4; CDR3: CASSSQGGTWQYF; DNA: TGTGCCAGCAGTTCACAGGGAGGTACCTGGCAGTACTTC
D: NA; J: TRBJ1-2; size: few; V: TRBV7-2; CDR3: CASSPGLTPYGYTF; DNA: TGTGCCAGCAGCCCCGGACTTACTCCCTATGGCTACACCTTC
D: NA; J: TRBJ1-4; size: few; V: TRBV6-1; CDR3: CASSPYSNEKLFF; DNA: TGTGCCAGCAGTCCTTACTCTAATGAAAAACTGTTTTTT
D: NA; J: TRBJ2-1; size: few; V: TRBV18; CDR3: CASSPPINEQFF; DNA: TGTGCCAGCTCACCACCAATCAATGAGCAGTTCTTC
D: NA; J: TRBJ2-1; size: many; V: TRBV6-2/TRBV6-3; CDR3: CASGLYNEQFF; DNA: TGTGCCAGCGGTCTCTACAATGAGCAGTTCTTC
D: NA; J: TRBJ2-1; size: NA; V: TRBV7-9; CDR3: CASSPTGLHYLFF; DNA: TGTGCCAGCAGCCCCACAGGGCTGCACTACCTGTTCTTC
D: TRBD1; J: TRBJ2-5; size: NA; V: TRBV5-1; CDR3: CASSLGTGVPETQYF; DNA: TGCGCCAGCAGCTTGGGGACAGGGGTCCCAGAGACCCAGTACTTC
D: TRBD1; J: TRBJ1-5; size: few; V: TRBV15; CDR3: CATSRDTGGASQPQHF; DNA: TGTGCCACCAGCAGAGATACAGGGGGCGCGTCTCAGCCCCAGCATTTT
D: NA; J: TRBJ2-7; size: few; V: TRBV14; CDR3: CASSQVWQDYEQYF; DNA: TGTGCCAGCAGCCAAGTCTGGCAGGACTACGAGCAGTACTTC
D: NA; J: TRBJ1-1; size: NA; V: TRBV20-1; CDR3: CSARDVGVAFF; DNA: TGCAGTGCTAGAGATGTGGGGGTAGCTTTCTTT
D: TRBD1; J: TRBJ1-2; size: NA; V: TRBV6-6; CDR3: CASIRGQGYNYGYTF; DNA: TGTGCCAGCATCCGGGGACAGGGATACAACTATGGCTACACCTTC
D: NA; J: TRBJ2-3; size: NA; V: TRBV9; CDR3: CASSPTGDSYTQYF; DNA: TGTGCCAGCAGCCCCACCGGGGACTCCTATACGCAGTATTTT
D: TRBD2; J: TRBJ2-1; size: few; V: TRBV3-1; CDR3: CASSPGLAGGQLPQPNNEQFF; DNA: TGTGCCAGCAGCCCCGGACTAGCGGGGGGCCAATTACCGCAACCGAACAATGAGCAGTTCTTC
D: NA; J: TRBJ1-2; size: few; V: TRBV20-1; CDR3: CSARDMVGGVYTF; DNA: TGCAGTGCTAGAGATATGGTGGGGGGGGTCTACACCTTC
D: NA; J: TRBJ2-1; size: NA; V: TRBV6-2/TRBV6-3; CDR3: CASTGDLPPNEQFF; DNA: TGTGCCAGCACCGGCGACTTGCCACCGAATGAGCAGTTCTTC
D: NA; J: TRBJ1-5; size: few; V: TRBV20-1; CDR3: CSARLPGAVNQPQHF; DNA: TGCAGTGCTAGACTCCCGGGGGCGGTTAATCAGCCCCAGCATTTT